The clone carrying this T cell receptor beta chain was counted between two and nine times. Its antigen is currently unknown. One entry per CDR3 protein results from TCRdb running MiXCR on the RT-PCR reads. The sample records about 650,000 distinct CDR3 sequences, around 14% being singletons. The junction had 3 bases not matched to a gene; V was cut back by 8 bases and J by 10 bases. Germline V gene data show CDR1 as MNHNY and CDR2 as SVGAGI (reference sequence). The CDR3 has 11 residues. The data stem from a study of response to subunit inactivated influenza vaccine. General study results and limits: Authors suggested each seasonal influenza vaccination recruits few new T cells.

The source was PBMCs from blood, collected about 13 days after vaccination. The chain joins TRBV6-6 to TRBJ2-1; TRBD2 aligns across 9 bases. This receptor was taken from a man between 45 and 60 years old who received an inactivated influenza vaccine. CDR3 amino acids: CASGAGGEQFF. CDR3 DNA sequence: TGTGCCAGCGGAGCGGGAGGCGAGCAGTTCTTC.